This T cell receptor (beta chain) is from a study of regulatory T cells in long-lasting Graves disease (dated by TCRdb to about 2021). General notes on the study: Patients with newly diagnosed Graves' disease had been on antithyroid drugs for under 3 months. A total of about 33 samples were covered by TCR sequencing, comprising some 13 persistent and 20 or so newly diagnosed Graves' disease patients. Persistent Graves' disease patients were compared with newly diagnosed Graves' disease patients by peripheral blood TCR sequencing and RNA sequencing. The study was registered as a clinical trial and conducted in China.

The study at large found these results: Only the TCR beta chain was sequenced and analyzed. Compared with newly diagnosed patients, persistent Graves' disease patients had lower TCR Shannon entropy and fewer highly expanded clones, which suggests clonal expansion. The study examined only peripheral blood because the primary lesion, thyroid tissue, could not be accessed. Persistent disease showed preferential use of TRBV28, TRBJ1-2 and TRBJ2-5, whereas newly diagnosed disease favored TRBV20-1 and TRBJ2-1. The small sample size was acknowledged by the authors as a limitation that may reduce accuracy. More public clonotypes were shared among persistent patients (under 3,000) than among newly diagnosed patients (just under 1,000).

At least ten counts were recorded for this clonotype. Its antigen target is currently unknown. No clone much larger than this one lies a single base away; base qualities are absent. Libraries were constructed by multiplex PCR. Sequenced on an Illumina HiSeq 4000. To build TCR beta libraries, CDR3 regions were amplified by Arm-PCR using iRepertoire HTBI primers. Gel purification was performed on PCR products prior to sequencing. The authors' analysis ran thus. A total of under 80 TRBV and some 15 TRBJ segments were identified across samples and were used for gene usage analysis of CDR3 amino acid clonotypes. COPE and FqMerger were used to merge filtered high-quality paired reads into contigs. BLAST was used to align contigs to IMGT TRBV, TRBD and TRBJ reference genes, with CDR3 defined following IMGT. Any clonotype with a frequency above 0.1% was counted as a highly expanded clone. Repertoire diversity was measured by Shannon entropy, and V-J evenness by the Gini coefficient. Public clonotypes were defined as clonotypes shared by more than one individual. The public reads were reanalyzed by TCRdb: fastp trimming at Q25, MiXCR alignment, in-frame beta chains only. A single entry per CDR3 protein holds the most common genes and DNA from its merged rows. The V and J calls shown here were made by TCRdb, not taken from the authors' results. This sample holds approximately 230,000 distinct CDR3 sequences; 18% were observed only once. The top ten constitute approximately 24% of the sample.

The CDR3 covers 15 residues, taking in both the cysteine and the phenylalanine. Only the CDR3 DNA stays, 45 bases, in frame from base 1. V and J are trimmed by 7 bases and 1 base, and the gene matches miss 5 bases of the junction. The CDR1 and CDR2 encoded by the germline V gene are ENHRY and SYGVKD. This specimen's time point label, per the study, means: newly diagnosed GD, antithyroid drugs for less than 3 months. For both TCR sequencing and RNA sequencing, RNA was extracted from PBMCs in TRIzol. The diagnosis of Graves' disease was made according to American Thyroid Association guidelines. Patients were recruited from an endocrinology department in Xi'an, China. Each patient gave about 9.1 milliliters of peripheral blood, collected in an EDTA anticoagulant tube. Ficoll Paque Plus density gradient separation was used to isolate PBMCs, and no additional T cell sorting was done. An Agilent 2100 Bioanalyzer and agarose gel were used to check RNA quality, while a NanoDrop 2000 measured RNA concentration.

The sequence joins TRBV10-3 to TRBJ2-2; TRBD1 lines up with 8 middle nucleotides. Specimen: peripheral blood mononuclear cells (PBMCs), collected at new diagnosis, from a patient treated with antithyroid drugs. The TCR sequence derives from a female donor with Graves disease. The nucleotide sequence reads as follows: TGTGCCATCACCCGGACAGGGAAGAACACCGGGGAGCTGTTTTTT. Its protein is CAITRTGKNTGELFF.